This entry lists 6 T cell receptor beta chains sequenced from one sample in a study of blood T cell repertoires in COVID-19. TCRdb's copy holds only in-frame clones and misses some; the assay was immunoSEQ multiplex PCR. The sample yields about 190,000 clones, around 87% seen once. The specimen was peripheral blood. The source of these receptors is a woman in her 70s with COVID-19, enrolled during active disease.

The chain has TRBV28 and TRBJ2-1; a weak D match, TRBD1 (5 bases). V lost 11 bases to trimming and J lost 1 base, with 9 bases between them. Per the germline V gene, CDR1 is MDHEN and CDR2 is SYDVKM. This CDR3 has 12 amino acids. The CDR3 reads CAGAGSYNEQFF. The CDR3, as DNA: TGTGCCGGGGCAGGGTCCTACAATGAGCAGTTCTTC.

In DNA, the CDR3 is TGTGCCAGTAGTCTGGGGCGAAGCGGGAGGGTAGGGGAGACCCAGTACTTC. Protein sequence: CASSLGRSGRVGETQYF. The chain has TRBV19 and TRBJ2-5, with 10 bases matching TRBD2. The length of the CDR3 is 17 residues. V trimming: 5 bases; J trimming: 5 bases; junction bases outside the gene matches: 14. Germline assignment: CDR1 LNHDA and CDR2 SQIVND (reference sequence).

The chain recombines TRBV6-5 with TRBJ1-2; the match to TRBD1 covers 7 bases. CDR1 is MNHEY, CDR2 SVGAGI, per germline. The trim removed 4 bases at V and 3 bases at J, leaving 11 bases unmatched. The CDR3 has 16 residues. The CDR3 here is CASSWRVQGRYYGYTF. CDR3 nucleotides: TGTGCCAGCAGTTGGCGGGTACAGGGGAGATACTATGGCTACACCTTC.

The V and J genes are TRBV12-5 and TRBJ1-1; D uncertain. V was clipped by 7 bases and J by 1 base, with 10 bases between them. Germline V lookup: CDR1 LGHNT, CDR2 FRNRAP. This CDR3 spans 13 amino acids. The CDR3 spells CASAQRENTEAFF. CDR3 bases: TGTGCTAGTGCACAGAGAGAGAACACTGAAGCTTTCTTT.

The V and J genes are TRBV3-1 (or the pseudogene TRBV3-2) and TRBJ1-2, with 7 positions matching TRBD1. Germline trimming cut 1 base from V and 3 bases from J; bases unmatched to any gene: 2. Germline assignment: CDR1 LGHDT and CDR2 YNNKEL (reference sequence). This CDR3 contains 14 residues. CDR3 loop: CASSQAGTDYGYTF. The CDR3 DNA sequence: TGTGCCAGCAGCCAAGCCGGGACAGACTATGGCTACACCTTC.

The chain recombines TRBV11-2 with TRBJ2-1; 7 nucleotides agree with TRBD2. CDR3 size: 16 residues. CDR1 and CDR2 (germline): SGHAT, FQNNGV. After removal of 5 bases from V and 5 bases from J, the junction contained 12 bases not matched to a gene. CDR3 in DNA: TGTGCCAGCAGCCCGCGGGACTATGCAACCAACAATGAGCAGTTCTTC. It yields the protein CASSPRDYATNNEQFF.